What follows are 28 T cell receptor beta chains derived from one specimen sequenced in a study of early T cells in non-severe SARS-CoV-2 infection. MiXCR was run by TCRdb on the 5' RACE reads, yielding one entry per CDR3 protein. The data hold 30,000 or so distinct CDR3 sequences, with under 7.5% observed a single time. Sequencing was done on a sample of whole blood. The origin of the receptors is an adult who was a healthcare worker with PCR-confirmed SARS-CoV-2 infection or an uninfected control (not recorded which).

This clonotype turned up a few times. The chain carries TRBV21-1 and TRBJ2-5; TRBD1 reflects the table's D call only, with no check against the DNA. TRBV21-1 is a documented pseudogene. There are 15 residues in the CDR3. This CDR3 reads CASSNRGDEKETQYF. Here the CDR3 DNA reads TGTGCCAGCAGCAACAGGGGGGACGAAAAAGAGACCCAGTACTTC.

Ten or more counts support this clonotype. The chain combines TRBV29-1 with TRBJ2-1; TRBD2 agrees at 8 bases. V trimming: 6 bases; J trimming: 7 bases; junction bases outside the gene matches: 11. The germline gives CDR1 SQVTM, CDR2 ANQGSEA. CDR3 size: 14 residues. The CDR3 DNA sequence: TGCAGCGTGCCGGATCGCGGGAGGATTAATGAGCAGTTCTTC. It is translated as CSVPDRGRINEQFF.

This clonotype appeared many times. The chain is built from TRBV24-1 and TRBJ2-2; D possibly corresponds to TRBD1 (5 bases). CDR3 length: 14 amino acids. V was pared by 6 bases and J by 2 bases, with 9 bases between. Germline lookup yields CDR1 KGHDR and CDR2 SFDVKD. DNA of the CDR3: TGTGCCACCAGTAACCAGGGAAACACCGGGGAGCTGTTTTTT. It is translated as CATSNQGNTGELFF.

In this sample, this clonotype turned up a few times. The chain has TRBV7-2 and TRBJ2-3; the match to TRBD2 covers 10 bases. CDR1 and CDR2 (germline): SGHTA, FQGNSA. With V trimmed by 1 base and J by 2 bases, 3 bases remained unmatched. The CDR3 is made up of 16 amino acids. The CDR3 coding sequence is TGTGCCAGCAGCTTAGTCCTAGCGGGAGTCACAGATACGCAGTATTTT. It is translated as CASSLVLAGVTDTQYF.

The rearrangement uses TRBV11-3 and TRBJ2-1, with TRBD2 identical over 7 bases. The CDR3 runs 16 residues. With V trimmed by 5 bases and J by 0 bases, 7 bases remained unmatched. CDR1 is SGHNT, CDR2 YENEEA, per germline. The CDR3 coding sequence is TGTGCCAGCAGCCAAGCCGCGGGAGCCTCCTACAATGAGCAGTTCTTC. It yields the protein CASSQAAGASYNEQFF.

CDR3 sequence: CAERMEGTEAFF. In DNA, the CDR3 is TGTGCCGAAAGGATGGAAGGCACTGAAGCTTTCTTT. The rearrangement links TRBV21-1 to TRBJ1-1. TRBV21-1 is a recognized pseudogene. The CDR3 is made up of 12 amino acids.

The V call is TRBV28, the J call TRBJ2-3; no reliable D call. The length of the CDR3 is 15 residues. Germline V lookup: CDR1 MDHEN, CDR2 SYDVKM. Between the trimmed V and J ends, which lost 5 bases and 0 bases, there was a span of 12 bases. CDR3 loop: CASSNRATSTDTQYF. CDR3 sequence (DNA): TGTGCCAGCAGTAACCGGGCGACTAGCACAGATACGCAGTATTTT.

In this sample, this clonotype turned up many times. J is TRBJ1-2 and V is TRBV20-1; no clear D gene. There are 12 residues in the CDR3. The germline V gene has CDR1 DFQATT and CDR2 SNEGSKA (reference sequence). The V end was cut by 8 bases, the J end by 3 bases, with 13 bases between. The CDR3 bases are TGCAGTACGTACTTAACCGACTATGGCTACACCTTC. It specifies CSTYLTDYGYTF.

This clonotype was seen repeatedly, ten times or more. The gene calls are TRBV7-2 and TRBJ2-7; D perhaps matches TRBD1 (5 bases). The CDR3 is made up of 11 amino acids. Germline-derived CDR1 and CDR2 are SGHTA and FQGNSA. Trimming shortened V by 4 bases and J by 7 bases, and 8 bases separated the two germline ends. The CDR3 loop is CASSSSGEQYF. Written as DNA, the CDR3 is TGTGCCAGCAGCTCTTCAGGGGAGCAGTACTTC.

This clonotype occurred many times. The V gene is TRBV7-9, the J gene TRBJ2-5; perhaps TRBD2 as D (5 bases). This CDR3 has 15 amino acids. Germline V gene sequence: CDR1 SEHNR, CDR2 FQNEAQ (reference sequence). Trimming removed 3 bases at V and 5 bases at J, with 16 bases between. CDR3 residues: CASSFQETNGETQYF. CDR3 bases: TGTGCCAGCAGCTTTCAAGAGACTAATGGGGAGACCCAGTACTTC.

This clonotype was counted ten times or more. V and J are TRBV20-1 and TRBJ2-3; 9 bases are a match to TRBD1. Germline V gene lookup returns CDR1 DFQATT and CDR2 SNEGSKA (reference sequence). The CDR3 covers 14 residues. CDR3 sequence (DNA): TGCAGCCAAACGGGGGACAGGGAAGCAGATACGCAGTATTTT. Its translation: CSQTGDREADTQYF.

This clonotype was counted at least ten times. V usage is TRBV5-1 and J usage is TRBJ2-1; D is perhaps TRBD1 (6 bases). Germline CDR1 reads SGHRS; CDR2 reads YFSETQ. CDR3 length: 14 residues. Trimming removed 1 base from V and 6 bases from J, with 11 bases in between. CDR3 bases: TGCGCCAGCAGCTTGCTACAGGGACGCAATGAGCAGTTCTTC. It specifies CASSLLQGRNEQFF.

This clonotype was seen a handful of times. The chain recombines TRBV28 with TRBJ1-1, with D unresolved. The CDR3 sequence is 11 residues long. In germline, CDR1 is MDHEN, CDR2 SYDVKM. Trimming left V 6 bases short and J 7 bases short, with 9 bases between. This CDR3 is CASRLDGEAFF. As DNA, the CDR3 is TGTGCCAGCAGGCTAGACGGTGAAGCTTTCTTT.

This clonotype has a handful of counts. The chain combines TRBV7-9 with TRBJ2-7; the match to TRBD1 covers 7 bases. Germline V gene sequence: CDR1 SEHNR, CDR2 FQNEAQ (reference sequence). This CDR3 is built from 15 residues. Unmatched junction bases numbered 4, after V lost 0 bases and J lost 2 bases. CDR3 in amino acids: CASSLAGTATYEQYF. The CDR3 DNA is TGTGCCAGCAGCTTAGCCGGGACAGCCACCTACGAGCAGTACTTC. Filled out from reference TRBV7-9 and TRBJ2-7, the complete variable domain reads DTGVSQNPRHKITKRGQNVTFRCDPISEHNRLYWYRQTLGQGPEFLTYFQNEAQLEKSRLLSDRFSAERPKGSFSTLEIQRTEQGDSAMYLCASSLAGTATYEQYFGPGTRLTVT.

The rearrangement uses TRBV2 and TRBJ1-5, with D possibly being TRBD1 (6 bases). The CDR3 consists of 13 residues. Trimming shortened V by 6 bases and J by 3 bases, and 9 bases separated the two germline ends. CDR1 and CDR2 from the germline V gene are SNHLY and FYNNEI. As DNA, the CDR3 is TGTGCCAGCAGGGGGGGCAACAATCAGCCCCAGCATTTT. Amino acid sequence: CASRGGNNQPQHF.

This clonotype turned up a few times. This chain connects TRBV29-1 to TRBJ2-7; D tentatively fits TRBD1 or TRBD2 (6 bases each). The length of the CDR3 is 12 residues. Germline values: CDR1 SQVTM, CDR2 ANQGSEA. V was cut by 8 bases and J by 5 bases, with 16 bases left in between. CDR3 sequence: CSSKGGGDEQYF. The CDR3 nucleotides read TGCAGCTCGAAGGGGGGAGGCGACGAGCAGTACTTC.

This clonotype has a count of ten or more. The rearrangement uses TRBV3-1 and TRBJ2-1; 10 bases are shared with TRBD2. The trim removed 3 bases at V and 1 base at J, leaving 9 bases unmatched. Germline loops: CDR1 LGHDT, CDR2 YNNKEL (reference sequence). The CDR3 runs 18 residues. The CDR3 loop is CASSQRLAGVWSYNEQFF. The DNA of the CDR3 is TGTGCCAGCAGCCAGAGGCTAGCGGGAGTTTGGTCCTACAATGAGCAGTTCTTC.

This clonotype was seen many times. The chain is built from TRBV12-2 and TRBJ2-7; the tabulated D call, TRBD1, remains unverified against the DNA. TRBV12-2 is tagged as a pseudogene. The CDR3 totals 16 residues. CDR3 region: CASRFRQGPKPYEQYF. DNA for the CDR3: TGTGCAAGTCGCTTCAGACAGGGGCCAAAACCCTACGAGCAGTACTTC.

This clonotype has a count of ten or more. The gene calls are TRBV20-1 and TRBJ2-7; D is undetermined. Trimming took 0 bases from V and 5 from J, leaving 5 bases between them. CDR1 and CDR2 (germline): DFQATT, SNEGSKA (reference sequence). This CDR3 region has 11 residues. CDR3 nucleotide sequence: TGCAGTGCTAGAGATCCGGACGAGCAGTACTTC. Amino acids: CSARDPDEQYF.

This chain connects TRBV27 to TRBJ2-3; D may be TRBD1 or TRBD2 (6 bases each). Trimming removed 6 bases from V and 0 bases from J, with 16 bases in between. In germline, CDR1 is MNHEY, CDR2 SMNVEV (reference sequence). The length of the CDR3 is 16 residues. CDR3 sequence (DNA): TGTGCCAGCAGGGGCAGGGGCGGGACTAGCACAGATACGCAGTATTTT. Protein product: CASRGRGGTSTDTQYF.

This clonotype was seen a handful of times. The chain employs TRBV5-1 and TRBJ2-3, with 12 bases that match TRBD2. Per the germline V gene, CDR1 is SGHRS and CDR2 is YFSETQ. The CDR3 totals 15 residues. Germline trimming cut 3 bases from V and 4 bases from J; bases unmatched to any gene: 3. CDR3 bases: TGCGCCAGCAGCTCGTGGACTAGCGGGGCAGATACGCAGTATTTT. It yields the protein CASSSWTSGADTQYF.

Remarks on this clonotype: Since a much larger clone is just one base distant, this may be a read error. The chain recombines TRBV7-6 with TRBJ2-1; TRBD2 might be the D (6 bases). Trimming cost V 5 bases and J 13 bases, with 18 bases left between them. CDR1 and CDR2 from the germline V gene are SGHVS and FNYEAQ. There are 13 residues in the CDR3. CDR3 coding DNA: TGTGCCAGCAGCCGGACTAACGGGGACCAACAGTTCTTC. This codes for CASSRTNGDQQFF.

This clonotype was observed many times. This rearrangement joins TRBV29-1 to TRBJ1-4; D is perhaps TRBD1 (6 bases). This CDR3 comprises 13 residues. Trimming took off 4 bases at V and 8 bases at J, with 14 bases between the two ends. Germline CDR1 SQVTM, CDR2 ANQGSEA. CDR3 sequence: CSVVLGGREKLFF. CDR3 in DNA: TGCAGCGTTGTCCTTGGGGGGCGGGAAAAACTGTTTTTT.

This clonotype was recorded at least ten times. V usage is TRBV9 and J usage is TRBJ2-1; unclear D gene. CDR1 and CDR2 from the germline V gene are SGDLS and YYNGEE. V lost 3 bases and J lost 4, with 20 bases in between. This CDR3 spans 17 amino acids. The DNA for the CDR3 is TGTGCCAGCAGCGGCCTCACAGCGAGTAAAAATTACAATGAGCAGTTCTTC. Translating it yields CASSGLTASKNYNEQFF.

The chain uses TRBV4-2 and TRBJ2-3, with D perhaps given as TRBD1 or TRBD2 (5 bases each). The CDR3 covers 15 residues. Per the germline V gene, CDR1 is LGHNA and CDR2 is YNFKEQ. Trimming took 1 base from V and 2 from J, leaving 10 bases between them. This CDR3 is CASSQVQGPTDTQYF. The CDR3 DNA follows: TGTGCCAGCAGCCAAGTGCAGGGACCCACAGATACGCAGTATTTT.

This clonotype was recorded at least ten times. The rearrangement uses TRBV4-1 and TRBJ2-5, with 12 bases aligning to TRBD2. This CDR3 has 16 residues. The V gene's germline CDR1 is MGHRA and CDR2 YSYEKL. The trim removed 7 bases at V and 1 base at J, leaving 7 bases unmatched. CDR3 protein: CASTTGLAGIQETQYF. DNA of the CDR3: TGCGCCAGCACCACTGGACTAGCGGGAATCCAAGAGACCCAGTACTTC.

In its sample, this clonotype was seen many times. The chain carries TRBV5-1 and TRBJ1-1; TRBD1 matches at 11 bases. V trimming: 2 bases; J trimming: 7 bases; junction bases outside the gene matches: 4. This CDR3 spans 14 amino acids. CDR1 is SGHRS and CDR2 is YFSETQ in the germline V gene. The CDR3 DNA reads as TGCGCCAGCAGCTTAGGGACAGGGGGTATTGAAGCTTTCTTT. It is translated as CASSLGTGGIEAFF.

At least ten counts were recorded for this clonotype. This chain links TRBV11-1 with TRBJ1-6; D might be TRBD1 (5 bases). This CDR3 region has 13 residues. Trimming took 8 bases from V and 9 from J, leaving 14 bases between them. Germline V gene sequence: CDR1 SGHAT, CDR2 FQDESV (reference sequence). The CDR3 reads CASAGGRGSPLHF. The CDR3 DNA reads as TGTGCCAGCGCGGGGGGAAGAGGTTCACCCCTCCACTTT.